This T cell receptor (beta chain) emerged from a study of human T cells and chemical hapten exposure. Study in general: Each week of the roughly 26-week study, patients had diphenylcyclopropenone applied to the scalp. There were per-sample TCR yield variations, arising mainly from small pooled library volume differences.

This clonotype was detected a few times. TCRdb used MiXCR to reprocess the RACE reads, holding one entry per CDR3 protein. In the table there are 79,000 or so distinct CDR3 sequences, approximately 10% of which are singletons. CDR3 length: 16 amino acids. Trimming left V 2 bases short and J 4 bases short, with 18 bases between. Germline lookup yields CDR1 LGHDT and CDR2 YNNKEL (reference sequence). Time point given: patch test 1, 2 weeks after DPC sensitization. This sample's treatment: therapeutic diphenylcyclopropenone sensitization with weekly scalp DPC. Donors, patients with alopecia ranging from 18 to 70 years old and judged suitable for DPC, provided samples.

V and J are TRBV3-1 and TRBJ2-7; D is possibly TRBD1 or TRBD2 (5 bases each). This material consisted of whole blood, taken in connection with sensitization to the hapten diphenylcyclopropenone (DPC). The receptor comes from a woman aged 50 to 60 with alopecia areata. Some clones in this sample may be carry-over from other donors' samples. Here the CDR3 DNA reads TGTGCCAGCAGCCAAACCTCACCCAGGGAGCGGTACGAGCAGTACTTC. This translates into CASSQTSPRERYEQYF.